Detailed here is one TCR beta chain. Its antigen target is currently unknown. Per-base quality was not reported, and no clone a single base away is much larger than it. This specimen's time point label, interpreted: about 28 days (+/-7) after the second vaccine dose. Because spike-specific TCR depth and breadth did not differ between the two schedules, AZD1222 recipients who got a second dose at roughly 4 weeks were pooled with those who got a second dose at roughly 12 weeks. Vaccinee samples came from UK trials COV001 and COV002, including a single-blind randomized controlled phase 2/3 trial of AZD1222 (ChAdOx1 nCoV-19) in healthy adults. For TCRbeta chain sequencing, PBMC samples were collected from trial participants at day 0 and at day 28 after the second dose. The CDR3 regions of human TCRbeta chains were subjected to immunosequencing. The published analysis was carried out like this. Repertoire TCRs were checked for matches against a reference library of SARS-CoV-2-specific TCRs that had been generated using the MIRA antigen-specificity platform. Breadth was defined as the fraction of unique TCRs that were SARS-CoV-2-associated. Depth was defined as the fraction of total T cells that were SARS-CoV-2-associated. Using the MIRA data, each spike-specific TCR was assigned both to the spike region to which the TCR was reactive and to a CD4 or CD8 class. Log10-transformed breadth and depth values were compared by one-way ANOVA with Sidak's multiple comparisons tests. The table comes from immuneACCESS by way of TCRdb, which keeps in-frame sequences with V and J called. Part of the clones is missing from these tables; in studies checked, under half for an unresolved V gene and the rest for unknown reasons. The V and J calls and clone size were taken over from that table, and D and trimming were inferred from the DNA. The sample includes about 150,000 clones, with 90% observed a single time. The top ten clonotypes cover approximately 1.6% of the sample.

The sample originates from a study of T cell responses to AZD1222 COVID-19 vaccine (dated by TCRdb to the early 2020s). Describing the broader study: TCR sequencing was performed for about 250 trial participants, of whom roughly 200 were given two doses of AZD1222 and 26 were given two doses of MenACWY control vaccine. Trial participants were enrolled by age into subgroups of 18-55, 56-69 and 70-plus years, and about 150, 27 and 61 TCR-sequenced participants, respectively, were included in these subgroups. On the study overall, not on this receptor specifically: Participants were mostly white British and included more females than males, and it was suggested by the authors that clonal diversity may have been underestimated. Because no day 14 peak-response samples were available, the repertoires could be characterized only after the peak T cell response. The vaccine-associated CD4 TCRs covered the entire spike protein, and the dominant responses fell in regions 160-218 and 743-854. Only five or six AZD1222 recipients were SARS-CoV-2 seropositive at baseline, limiting conclusions about previously exposed vaccinees. After two AZD1222 doses, both the breadth and the depth of spike-specific TCRs were significantly higher than at day 0 and than in MenACWY recipients. In the small 56-69-year group, the increase in depth fell short of significance, most likely because of low power. Reportedly, close to half of the unique spike-specific TCRs recognized epitopes lying outside the regions that are mutated in the B.1.351 and B.1.1.7 variants.

From the cysteine through the phenylalanine, the CDR3 covers 13 amino acids. This entry keeps only the CDR3 DNA: 39 bases, framed from base 1. V is reduced by 6 bases and J by 4 bases, leaving a spacing of 12 bases between them. The germline V gene gives CDR1 as SNHLY and CDR2 as FYNNEI. The chain employs TRBV2 and TRBJ1-2; too little of a D gene remains to name it. This TCR was recovered from an adult who received the AZD1222 COVID-19 vaccine. Material: peripheral blood, obtained 28 days after the second AZD1222 dose. This receptor carries the CDR3 CASRAVKSYGYTF. The DNA sequence reads TGTGCCAGCAGGGCAGTAAAATCCTATGGCTACACCTTC. Full variable domain (CDR3 extended with the reference TRBV2 and TRBJ1-2 proteins): EPEVTQTPSHQVTQMGQEVILRCVPISNHLYFYWYRQILGQKVEFLVSFYNNEISEKSEIFDDQFSVERPDGSNFTLKIRSTKLEDSAMYFCASRAVKSYGYTFGSGTRLTVV.